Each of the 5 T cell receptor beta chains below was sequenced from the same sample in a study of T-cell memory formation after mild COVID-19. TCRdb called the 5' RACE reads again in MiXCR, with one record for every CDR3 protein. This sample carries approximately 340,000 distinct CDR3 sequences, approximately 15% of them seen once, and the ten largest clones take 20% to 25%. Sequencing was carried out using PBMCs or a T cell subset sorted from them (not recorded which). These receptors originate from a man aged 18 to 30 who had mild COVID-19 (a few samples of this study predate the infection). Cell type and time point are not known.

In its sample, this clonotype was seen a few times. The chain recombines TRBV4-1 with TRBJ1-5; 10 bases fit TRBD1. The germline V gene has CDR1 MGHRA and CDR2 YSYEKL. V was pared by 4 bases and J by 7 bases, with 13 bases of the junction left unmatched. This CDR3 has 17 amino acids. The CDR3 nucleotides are TGCGCCAGCAGCCCAGCTCCACGGGGACAGGGGAGCCAGCCCCAGCATTTT. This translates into CASSPAPRGQGSQPQHF.

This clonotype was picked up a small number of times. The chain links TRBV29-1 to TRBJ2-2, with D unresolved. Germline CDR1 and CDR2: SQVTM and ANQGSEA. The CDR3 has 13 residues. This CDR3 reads CTAAPANTGELFF. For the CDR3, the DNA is TGCACCGCAGCCCCAGCGAACACCGGGGAGCTGTTTTTT.

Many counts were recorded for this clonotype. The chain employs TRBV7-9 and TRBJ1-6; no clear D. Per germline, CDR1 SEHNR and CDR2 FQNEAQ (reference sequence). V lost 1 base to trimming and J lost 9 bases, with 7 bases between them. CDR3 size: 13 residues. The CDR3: CASSLESSSPLHF. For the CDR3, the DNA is TGTGCCAGCAGCTTAGAATCTTCTTCACCCCTCCACTTT.

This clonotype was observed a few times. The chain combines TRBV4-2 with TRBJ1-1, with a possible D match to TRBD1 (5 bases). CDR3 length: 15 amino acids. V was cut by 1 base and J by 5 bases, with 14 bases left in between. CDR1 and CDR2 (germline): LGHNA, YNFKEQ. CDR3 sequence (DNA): TGTGCCAGCAGCCAAGGGTCCGGGGGTGCGACTGAAGCTTTCTTT. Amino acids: CASSQGSGGATEAFF.

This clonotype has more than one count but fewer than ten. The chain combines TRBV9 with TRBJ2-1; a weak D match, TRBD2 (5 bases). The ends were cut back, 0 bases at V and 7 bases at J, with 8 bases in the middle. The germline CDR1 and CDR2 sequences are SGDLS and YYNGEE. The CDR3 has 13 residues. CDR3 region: CASSVASRNEQFF. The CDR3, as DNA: TGTGCCAGCAGCGTAGCTAGCAGGAATGAGCAGTTCTTC.